The 9 T cell receptor beta chains in this list originate from one sample, sequenced in a study of CD8 T cells in Susac syndrome. With random hexamers, reverse transcription was performed on roughly 0.5 to 1 ug of RNA. TCRdb processed the immunoSEQ multiplex PCR reads anew with MiXCR; each CDR3 protein has one entry. The sample records under 200,000 distinct CDR3 sequences, over 75% being singletons. The sequencing sample was made of CD4+ T cells from PBMCs. These TCRs come from a human donor with Susac syndrome.

The chain couples TRBV6-6 to TRBJ1-6; no definite D call. The V end lost 2 bases, the J end lost 11 bases, and 7 bases lay between the germline ends. The CDR3 spans 12 residues. CDR1 is MNHNY and CDR2 is SVGAGI in the germline V gene (reference sequence). The CDR3, as DNA: TGTGCCAGCAGTTACGGCGATCCACCCCTCCACTTT. Protein product: CASSYGDPPLHF.

The chain employs TRBV20-1 and TRBJ2-7; no firm D call. There are 17 residues in the CDR3. Germline V gives CDR1 DFQATT, CDR2 SNEGSKA (reference sequence). V gave up 0 bases and J gave up 2 bases, with 20 bases separating them. This CDR3 reads CSARDPDSDVDPYEQYF. CDR3 DNA sequence: TGCAGTGCTAGAGATCCCGATTCAGACGTTGACCCCTACGAGCAGTACTTC.

The rearrangement joins TRBV18 to TRBJ2-1, with 10 positions matching TRBD2. V was clipped by 3 bases and J by 8 bases; unmatched bases: 4. Germline V gene data show CDR1 as KGHSH and CDR2 as LQKENI. This CDR3 is built from 14 residues. CDR3 DNA: TGTGCCAGCTCACCGGCTAGCGGGAGATATGAGCAGTTCTTC. Protein: CASSPASGRYEQFF.

The chain is built from TRBV7-3 and TRBJ2-1, with D tentatively TRBD2 (5 bases). From germline, CDR1 is SGHTA and CDR2 FQGTGA. Between the trimmed V and J ends, which lost 2 bases and 12 bases, there was a span of 20 bases. This CDR3 spans 15 amino acids. The CDR3 spells CASSLEGSVRVGQFF. CDR3 nucleotides: TGTGCCAGCAGCTTAGAGGGTAGCGTACGGGTCGGGCAGTTCTTC.

V and J are TRBV23-1 and TRBJ2-1; perhaps D is TRBD1 or TRBD2 (5 bases each). TRBV23-1 is marked as an open reading frame, function uncertain. The CDR3 length is 17 residues. Trimming took 8 bases from V and 1 from J, leaving 21 bases between them. The CDR3 region is CASPHGAILESYNEQFF. CDR3 in DNA: TGCGCCAGCCCCCACGGGGCAATACTTGAATCCTACAATGAGCAGTTCTTC.

The rearrangement joins TRBV18 to TRBJ1-5; no firm D call. The germline V gene has CDR1 KGHSH and CDR2 LQKENI. V gave up 2 bases and J gave up 6 bases, with 11 bases separating them. There are 14 residues in the CDR3. For the CDR3, the DNA is TGTGCCAGCTCACCATCCGGGAATGGTCAGCCCCAGCATTTT. Its protein is CASSPSGNGQPQHF.

This clonotype was observed a single time. The V gene is TRBV25-1, the J gene TRBJ1-4, with D unresolved. The CDR3 runs 15 residues. Germline CDR1 reads MGHDK; CDR2 reads SYGVNS. The germline V and J ends were trimmed by 4 bases and 4 bases, with 13 bases remaining between them. CDR3 residues: CASSAWTLVNEKLFF. The DNA of the CDR3 is TGTGCCAGCAGTGCATGGACGCTAGTTAATGAAAAACTGTTTTTT.

This clonotype was seen only once. This rearrangement joins TRBV12-3 or TRBV12-4 to TRBJ2-1; D perhaps matches TRBD1 (6 bases). Trimming shortened V by 2 bases and J by 2 bases, and 25 bases separated the two germline ends. The CDR3 consists of 20 residues. The CDR3 region is CASSLIPKVNRERTYNEQFF. The CDR3 DNA reads as TGTGCCAGCAGTTTAATACCCAAAGTTAACAGGGAGAGGACCTACAATGAGCAGTTCTTC.

The rearrangement joins TRBV6-5 to TRBJ2-1; 7 bases align to TRBD2. CDR3 length equals 15 residues. CDR1 is MNHEY and CDR2 is SVGAGI in the germline V gene. Losses at the gene ends were 7 bases for V and 10 bases for J; bases not matched to a gene: 16. CDR3 protein: CASTDPASGITEQFF. CDR3 DNA sequence: TGTGCCAGCACCGACCCGGCTAGCGGAATTACAGAGCAGTTCTTC.